This T cell receptor (beta chain) was identified in a study of blood T cells in healthy people across ages. Across the whole study: Template switching retrieved approximately one barcoded beta molecule for each two T cells. General study findings and limits: Compared with aged donors, long-lived donors showed fewer expanded clones, suggesting selection.

Through a sample-barcoded 5' primer and a J-beta primer mix, a second PCR was run for 7 to 11 cycles. One entry per CDR3 protein, called by TCRdb with MiXCR from the 5' RACE reads. The data show roughly 680,000 distinct CDR3 sequences, with 45% to 60% seen just once and around an eighth held by the top ten. Donors were healthy Caucasian individuals from Russia aged about 6 to 100. Researchers collected around 10 milliliters of peripheral blood from every single donor. The CDR3 runs to 12 residues. From germline, CDR1 is LGHNT and CDR2 FRNRAP. Deletions cut 7 bases from V and 5 bases from J, with 10 bases between. This clonotype was seen once. As yet, its antigen is unknown.

The chain has TRBV12-5 and TRBJ2-3, with D maybe TRBD1 (5 bases). The sample was blood. This sequence was found in an elderly woman in good health. CDR3 DNA: TGTGCTAGTGCCATAGGACAAGATACGCAGTATTTT. Amino acid sequence: CASAIGQDTQYF.